The 30 T cell receptor beta chains given below trace back to one sample, sequenced in a study of T cell changes during pregnancy in multiple sclerosis. Clones were sequenced by immunoSEQ multiplex PCR, and TCRdb holds only the in-frame ones, with some missing. The table shows about 49,000 clones, with 85% to 95% occurring only once. Sequencing was performed on CD8+ T cells from peripheral blood mononuclear cells, taken before pregnancy. These receptors came from a female donor with multiple sclerosis, enrolled in a pregnancy study.

This sequence joins TRBV19 and TRBJ2-5; 10 bases are shared with TRBD2. The germline V gene has CDR1 LNHDA and CDR2 SQIVND (reference sequence). This CDR3 is built from 16 residues. J was trimmed by 6 bases and V by 4 bases; bases with no gene match: 11. This CDR3 reads CASSKGASGRRKTQYF. The CDR3 DNA follows: TGTGCCAGTAGTAAGGGGGCTAGCGGGAGAAGGAAGACCCAGTACTTC.

The chain couples TRBV27 to TRBJ1-3; 10 bases are a match to TRBD1. CDR1 and CDR2 (germline): MNHEY, SMNVEV (reference sequence). The CDR3 runs to 14 residues. Trimming took 6 bases from V and 3 from J; bases not matched to a gene: 2. The CDR3 bases are TGTGCCAGCAGAAGGACAGGGGGTGGAAACACCATATATTTT. This encodes CASRRTGGGNTIYF.

The chain joins TRBV4-1 to TRBJ2-5; D is uncertain. Germline-derived CDR1 and CDR2 are MGHRA and YSYEKL. The CDR3 consists of 14 residues. Deletions cut 0 bases from V and 5 bases from J, with 10 bases between. The CDR3 is CASSQDVTAETQYF. The CDR3 nucleotides are TGCGCCAGCAGCCAAGACGTAACCGCGGAGACCCAGTACTTC.

The chain links TRBV5-6 to TRBJ2-7; D is unclear. The CDR3 contains 14 residues. Germline V gives CDR1 SGHDT, CDR2 YYEEEE. V dropped 2 bases and J dropped 4 bases, with 13 bases sitting between them. DNA for the CDR3: TGTGCCAGCAGCTTCTCGCAGGTACGGTACGAGCAGTACTTC. This translates into CASSFSQVRYEQYF.

The chain uses TRBV15 and TRBJ2-7, with TRBD1 as a possible D gene (5 bases). The V and J ends lost 5 bases and 3 bases respectively, with 8 bases between them. In germline, CDR1 is LNHNV, CDR2 YYDKDF (reference sequence). CDR3 length: 12 residues. The CDR3 spells CATSGTGYEQYF. The CDR3 DNA sequence: TGTGCCACCAGCGGTACAGGCTACGAGCAGTACTTC. Together with reference TRBV15 and TRBJ2-7, the CDR3 gives the full variable domain: DAMVIQNPRYQVTQFGKPVTLSCSQTLNHNVMYWYQQKSSQAPKLLFHYYDKDFNNEADTPDNFQSRRPNTSFCFLDIRSPGLGDTAMYLCATSGTGYEQYFGPGTRLTVT.

The chain employs TRBV27 and TRBJ1-1, with 9 bases that match TRBD1. J lost 3 bases, V lost 6 bases, and 5 bases had no gene match. The CDR3 runs to 14 residues. Per germline, CDR1 MNHEY and CDR2 SMNVEV (reference sequence). As DNA, the CDR3 is TGTGCCAGCAGATCACAGGGGGCGCACACTGAAGCTTTCTTT. Residues: CASRSQGAHTEAFF.

This chain joins TRBV27 and TRBJ2-2; 9 nucleotides match TRBD2. Germline values: CDR1 MNHEY, CDR2 SMNVEV (reference sequence). The CDR3 consists of 16 residues. V shed 5 bases and J 0 bases; nucleotides not matched to a gene: 4. CDR3 sequence (DNA): TGTGCCAGCAGTCCGAGCGGGAGGCCGAACACCGGGGAGCTGTTTTTT. Translating it yields CASSPSGRPNTGELFF.

The chain is built from TRBV29-1 and TRBJ1-1; unclear D gene. The CDR3 is 12 residues long. Germline lookup yields CDR1 SQVTM and CDR2 ANQGSEA. V lost 5 bases and J 6 bases, leaving 13 bases between the germline ends. The CDR3 reads CSVHLGSAEAFF. The CDR3 DNA is TGCAGCGTTCATCTCGGGAGCGCTGAAGCTTTCTTT. The variable domain in full, completed from reference TRBV29-1 and TRBJ1-1, reads SAVISQKPSRDICQRGTSLTIQCQVDSQVTMMFWYRQQPGQSLTLIATANQGSEATYESGFVIDKFPISRPNLTFSTLTVSNMSPEDSSIYLCSVHLGSAEAFFGQGTRLTVV.

The CDR3, as DNA: TGTGCCAGCAGTCCCCTCCCGACAGGGCAAGAGACCCAGTACTTC. Its translation: CASSPLPTGQETQYF. The chain has TRBV28 and TRBJ2-5; 7 bases are a match to TRBD1. CDR3 length: 15 amino acids. V gave up 5 bases and J gave up 2 bases; unmatched junction bases: 8. Per germline, CDR1 MDHEN and CDR2 SYDVKM.

The gene calls are TRBV18 and TRBJ2-7; 7 nucleotides line up with TRBD1. The CDR3 has 16 amino acids. V shed 3 bases, J shed 5 bases, and the junction held 13 bases outside the gene matches. The germline gives CDR1 KGHSH, CDR2 LQKENI. The CDR3 DNA reads TGTGCCAGCTCACCTCTAGACAGGGTTTATTCCCACGAGCAGTACTTC. Residues: CASSPLDRVYSHEQYF.

The V call is TRBV10-2, the J call TRBJ2-7; 8 bases fit TRBD2. The V and J ends lost 6 bases and 3 bases, in that order; junction bases with no gene match: 7. This CDR3 comprises 14 residues. Per germline, CDR1 WSHSY and CDR2 SAAADI. In DNA, the CDR3 is TGCGCCAGCAGCCGGGGGGGCTTAAACTACGAGCAGTACTTC. This sequence encodes CASSRGGLNYEQYF.

The genes are TRBV29-1 and TRBJ2-7, with TRBD2 as a possible D gene (5 bases). From germline, CDR1 is SQVTM and CDR2 ANQGSEA. This CDR3 is built from 14 residues. Trimming removed 7 bases from V and 1 base from J, with 17 bases in between. This chain's CDR3 is CSAAVGGSSYEQYF. In nucleotides, the CDR3 is TGCAGCGCGGCCGTTGGCGGGTCGTCCTACGAGCAGTACTTC.

CDR3 sequence reads: CASRQDYAEQYF. CDR3 DNA: TGTGCCAGCAGGCAGGACTATGCCGAGCAGTACTTC. The chain is built from TRBV28 and TRBJ2-7, with D maybe TRBD2 (6 bases). The CDR3 consists of 12 residues. The germline gives CDR1 MDHEN, CDR2 SYDVKM. Trimming cost V 6 bases and J 6 bases, with 12 bases left between them. Complete variable domain (other parts from reference TRBV28 and TRBJ2-7): DVKVTQSSRYLVKRTGEKVFLECVQDMDHENMFWYRQDPGLGLRLIYFSYDVKMKEKGDIPEGYSVSREKKERFSLILESASTNQTSMYLCASRQDYAEQYFGPGTRLTVT.

The chain uses TRBV27 and TRBJ2-3, with a tentative D call TRBD2 (7 bases). The V end lost 3 bases, the J end lost 2 bases, and 15 bases lay between the germline ends. Germline V lookup: CDR1 MNHEY, CDR2 SMNVEV (reference sequence). The CDR3 consists of 16 residues. CDR3 sequence: CASSLAGARFTDTQYF. The CDR3 DNA reads as TGTGCCAGCAGTTTGGCGGGGGCGCGTTTCACAGATACGCAGTATTTT.

V usage is TRBV28 and J usage is TRBJ2-1; D is undetermined. Germline CDR1 and CDR2: MDHEN and SYDVKM. V was trimmed by 7 bases and J by 3 bases, leaving 7 bases between them. The CDR3 contains 12 residues. CDR3 sequence (DNA): TGTGCCAGCAAAGCTCTCTACAATGAGCAGTTCTTC. Translated: CASKALYNEQFF.

This chain joins TRBV27 and TRBJ2-1; weak D call: TRBD2 (6 bases). V dropped 6 bases and J dropped 2 bases, with 14 bases sitting between them. The CDR3 has 15 residues. Germline-derived CDR1 and CDR2 are MNHEY and SMNVEV (reference sequence). The CDR3 DNA sequence: TGTGCCAGCAGGTCGGGACTCGTCCCCTACAATGAGCAGTTCTTC. Its protein product is CASRSGLVPYNEQFF.

The CDR3 sequence: CASSTRGGDTSYEQYF. The CDR3, as DNA: TGTGCCAGCAGCACACGGGGGGGAGACACCAGCTACGAGCAGTACTTC. The gene calls are TRBV9 and TRBJ2-7, with 8 bases aligning to TRBD2. The junction had 12 bases not matched to a gene; V was cut back by 4 bases and J by 3 bases. The CDR3 runs 16 residues. Germline V gene data show CDR1 as SGDLS and CDR2 as YYNGEE.

The chain has TRBV7-8 and TRBJ1-2, with TRBD1 identical over 9 bases. Looked up from germline, CDR1 is SGHVS and CDR2 is FQNEAQ. J was trimmed by 8 bases and V by 4 bases; bases with no gene match: 17. This CDR3 has 17 residues. Here the CDR3 DNA reads TGTGCCAGCAGCTCGCGACCAGTGGGACAGGGATCGGAAGGCTACACCTTC. This translates into CASSSRPVGQGSEGYTF.

The rearrangement links TRBV9 to TRBJ2-1, with a weak D call TRBD1 (6 bases). CDR3 size: 11 residues. Trimming shortened V by 7 bases and J by 9 bases, and 11 bases separated the two germline ends. Per the germline V gene, CDR1 is SGDLS and CDR2 is YYNGEE. Written as DNA, the CDR3 is TGTGCCAGCGGGGGCCTCCTTGAGCAGTTCTTC. It translates to CASGGLLEQFF. Filled out from reference TRBV9 and TRBJ2-1, the complete variable domain reads DSGVTQTPKHLITATGQRVTLRCSPRSGDLSVYWYQQSLDQGLQFLIQYYNGEERAKGNILERFSAQQFPDLHSELNLSSLELGDSALYFCASGGLLEQFFGPGTRLTVL.

This chain connects TRBV5-6 to TRBJ1-5; D is undetermined. Germline V gene sequence: CDR1 SGHDT, CDR2 YYEEEE. This CDR3 comprises 12 residues. Trimming removed 0 bases at V and 6 bases at J, with 4 bases between. DNA of the CDR3: TGTGCCAGCAGCTTGGGGGCTCAGCCCCAGCATTTT. Translated, it gives CASSLGAQPQHF.

The chain employs TRBV13 and TRBJ2-5, with a tentative D call TRBD2 (6 bases). The germline V and J ends were trimmed by 4 bases and 0 bases, with 12 bases remaining between them. This CDR3 contains 15 residues. Germline loops: CDR1 PRHDT, CDR2 FYEKMQ (reference sequence). CDR3 sequence reads: CASSSRGNYQETQYF. The CDR3 DNA sequence: TGTGCCAGCAGCTCCCGGGGGAACTACCAAGAGACCCAGTACTTC. Drawing the rest from reference TRBV13 and TRBJ2-5, the complete variable domain is AAGVIQSPRHLIKEKRETATLKCYPIPRHDTVYWYQQGPGQDPQFLISFYEKMQSDKGSIPDRFSAQQFSDYHSELNMSSLELGDSALYFCASSSRGNYQETQYFGPGTRLLVL.

The J gene is TRBJ1-2, the V gene TRBV4-1; TRBD1 matches 9 bases. CDR1 and CDR2 from the germline V gene are MGHRA and YSYEKL. V dropped 1 base and J dropped 5; count of bases not matched to a gene: 8. CDR3 length: 16 residues. The CDR3 loop is CASSQGVYRGLYGYTF. CDR3 coding DNA: TGCGCCAGCAGCCAAGGAGTTTACAGGGGGCTATATGGCTACACCTTC.

The rearrangement uses TRBV11-3 and TRBJ1-2; no reliable D call. The CDR3 totals 13 residues. V was trimmed by 4 bases and J by 4 bases, leaving 10 bases between them. In germline, CDR1 is SGHNT, CDR2 YENEEA. The DNA of the CDR3 is TGTGCCAGCAGCTCCCCCGAGAGCTATGGCTACACCTTC. This encodes CASSSPESYGYTF.

V gene TRBV7-7 combines with J gene TRBJ2-2; 10 bases match TRBD1. V lost 6 bases to trimming and J lost 3 bases; unmatched junction nucleotides: 10. The germline gives CDR1 SSHAT, CDR2 FNYEAQ (reference sequence). The CDR3 covers 17 residues. This chain's CDR3 is CASRPGTGEIYTGELFF. CDR3 in DNA: TGTGCCAGCAGACCGGGGACAGGGGAAATATACACCGGGGAGCTGTTTTTT. Full variable domain (missing parts from reference TRBV7-7 and TRBJ2-2): GAGVSQSPRYKVTKRGQDVTLRCDPISSHATLYWYQQALGQGPEFLTYFNYEAQPDKSGLPSDRFSAERPEGSISTLTIQRTEQRDSAMYRCASRPGTGEIYTGELFFGEGSRLTVL.

The rearrangement joins TRBV19 to TRBJ2-2; D unresolved. CDR3 length: 16 amino acids. Germline V lookup: CDR1 LNHDA, CDR2 SQIVND (reference sequence). Trimming took off 5 bases at V and 0 bases at J, with 13 bases between the two ends. CDR3 bases: TGTGCCAGTAGTCCCGACTCGTTCGCGAACACCGGGGAGCTGTTTTTT. It specifies CASSPDSFANTGELFF.

The V gene is TRBV11-2, the J gene TRBJ2-1; TRBD2 aligns across 7 bases. The ends lost 5 bases at V and 1 base at J; junction bases unmatched: 8. The CDR3 contains 16 residues. CDR1 and CDR2 (germline): SGHAT, FQNNGV. CDR3 in DNA: TGTGCCAGCAGCCAATTAAGCGGGAATTCCTACAATGAGCAGTTCTTC. Amino acids: CASSQLSGNSYNEQFF.

This clone showed up just once. Germline and junction disagree at one end, which may indicate a read error. V usage is TRBV19 and J usage is TRBJ2-2, with TRBD1 matching 7 bases. Germline V gene data show CDR1 as LNHDA and CDR2 as SQIVND (reference sequence). The CDR3 contains 15 residues. The CDR3 spells CASSLDRDGTGELFF. CDR3 in DNA: TGTGCCAGTAGTCTAGACAGGGATGGCACCGGGGAGCTGTTTTTT.

The chain combines TRBV12-5 with TRBJ2-3, with 7 bases matching TRBD1. V lost 6 bases, J lost 2 bases, and 2 bases stayed unmatched. Germline values: CDR1 LGHNT, CDR2 FRNRAP. CDR3 size: 13 residues. DNA for the CDR3: TGTGCTAGTGGGGACAGGAACACAGATACGCAGTATTTT. Amino acids: CASGDRNTDTQYF. Full variable domain (remainder filled in from reference TRBV12-5 and TRBJ2-3): DARVTQTPRHKVTEMGQEVTMRCQPILGHNTVFWYRQTMMQGLELLAYFRNRAPLDDSGMPKDRFSAEMPDATLATLKIQPSEPRDSAVYFCASGDRNTDTQYFGPGTRLTVL.

This sequence joins TRBV13 and TRBJ1-1, with a possible D match to TRBD1 (5 bases). Germline lookup yields CDR1 PRHDT and CDR2 FYEKMQ (reference sequence). This CDR3 is 14 amino acids long. Trimming shortened V by 1 base and J by 5 bases, and 11 bases separated the two germline ends. The CDR3 here is CASSLAGDWTEAFF. Here the CDR3 DNA reads TGTGCCAGCAGCTTAGCGGGGGACTGGACTGAAGCTTTCTTT.

This clone was counted once. The rearrangement joins TRBV18 to TRBJ2-7, with 7 nucleotides matching TRBD1. CDR1 is KGHSH, CDR2 LQKENI, per germline. J was trimmed by 2 bases and V by 3 bases; bases with no gene match: 13. The CDR3 has 17 amino acids. CDR3 coding DNA: TGTGCCAGCTCACCGACGACCGGGACAGCTCCCACCTACGAGCAGTACTTC. It specifies CASSPTTGTAPTYEQYF.